This T cell receptor (beta chain) was captured in a study of cytomegalovirus exposure and HLA in healthy donors. Study-level findings and limits: Rarity characterized most TCR sequences, yet some public TCRs appeared in many donors. An Asian-associated ancestry cluster reportedly showed fewer N-insertions than the roughly 600-donor mean in a later analysis.

The PCR contained 60 Vbeta and 13 Jbeta primers. The assay was immunoSEQ multiplex PCR, and TCRdb's table has in-frame clones only and misses some. The sample shows about 76,000 clones, roughly 73% of them seen only once. As to this clone: Its antigen is not known.

The sequence derives from a middle-aged woman in good health and CMV-seropositive. The sequenced sample consisted of PBMCs.

DNA for the CDR3: TGTGCCAGCAGCCTCGACAGGGATGAGCAGTTCTTC. It translates to CASSLDRDEQFF. This chain connects TRBV6-5 to TRBJ2-1, with 7 bases fitting TRBD1. Trimming took 6 bases from V and 8 from J; bases not matched to a gene: 4. The CDR3 contains 12 residues. CDR1 is MNHEY, CDR2 SVGAGI, per germline.